Listed here are 18 T cell receptor beta chains from one sample, sequenced in a study of blood T cell repertoires in COVID-19. Clones were read by immunoSEQ multiplex PCR, and TCRdb kept only the in-frame ones, dropping some. The sample records some 260,000 clones, less than 85% being singletons. Sequencing was performed on peripheral blood. The receptors were sampled from a woman aged 18-35 years with acute or convalescent COVID-19.

The chain couples TRBV3-1 (or the pseudogene TRBV3-2) to TRBJ2-5; the match to TRBD2 covers 12 bases. V was pared by 4 bases and J by 1 base, with 10 bases of the junction left unmatched. This CDR3 is built from 18 residues. CDR1 is LGHDT and CDR2 is YNNKEL in the germline V gene (reference sequence). The CDR3 DNA is TGTGCCAGCAGCCCTCATCCCGGACTAGCGGGGCCCCAAGAGACCCAGTACTTC. Its protein product is CASSPHPGLAGPQETQYF.

This clone has only one observation. The chain couples TRBV7-8 to TRBJ2-7; 8 positions match TRBD1. The V and J ends lost 5 bases and 3 bases, in that order; junction bases with no gene match: 9. This CDR3 is 15 amino acids long. Germline V gene data show CDR1 as SGHVS and CDR2 as FQNEAQ. The CDR3 sequence is CASSAPGQAHYEQYF. The CDR3, as DNA: TGTGCCAGCAGCGCCCCGGGACAGGCCCACTACGAGCAGTACTTC.

This clone has a single count. CDR3 nucleotide sequence: TGTGCCAGCAGCCTTCCGTCGGACAGGGTAGACGAGCAGTACTTC. Amino acid sequence: CASSLPSDRVDEQYF. This sequence joins TRBV7-9 and TRBJ2-7; 8 bases are a match to TRBD1. Trimming at V came to 5 bases and at J to 5 bases, leaving 11 bases not matched to a gene. CDR3 size: 15 residues. The germline V gene encodes CDR1 SEHNR and CDR2 FQNEAQ (reference sequence).

The CDR3 DNA follows: TGTGCCTGGAGTCACATCGGGGTAAGCGGGACTGAAGCTTTCTTT. Its protein product is CAWSHIGVSGTEAFF. The chain links TRBV30 to TRBJ1-1; D unresolved. V was cut by 2 bases and J by 5 bases, with 18 bases left in between. The CDR3 consists of 15 residues. Germline assignment: CDR1 GTSNPN and CDR2 SVGIG (reference sequence).

This clone appeared once. This chain connects TRBV6-2 or TRBV6-3 to TRBJ2-1, with D possibly being TRBD2 (6 bases). Germline V gives CDR1 MNHEY, CDR2 SVGEGT. The V gene lost 0 bases and the J gene lost 7 bases, with 19 bases spanning the gap. CDR3 length: 17 amino acids. CDR3 nucleotide sequence: TGTGCCAGCAGTTACTCCGGCGGGGCCAACTACAAGAATGAGCAGTTCTTC. Protein sequence: CASSYSGGANYKNEQFF.

The genes are TRBV5-1 and TRBJ2-5; 9 nucleotides align to TRBD1. The CDR3 contains 17 residues. The junction had 6 bases not matched to a gene; V was cut back by 0 bases and J by 0 bases. The germline V gene has CDR1 SGHRS and CDR2 YFSETQ. The CDR3 DNA reads as TGCGCCAGCAGCTTGGGGGGGACAGGGCCGTACCAAGAGACCCAGTACTTC. Its protein product is CASSLGGTGPYQETQYF.

This sequence joins TRBV7-2 and TRBJ1-1; no clear D gene. Germline V gives CDR1 SGHTA, CDR2 FQGNSA. The CDR3 extends over 13 amino acids. V was clipped by 1 base and J by 5 bases, with 8 bases between them. The CDR3 nucleotides read TGTGCCAGCAGCTTAGTTGAGGGAACTGAAGCTTTCTTT. It encodes CASSLVEGTEAFF. The variable domain in full, completed from reference TRBV7-2 and TRBJ1-1, reads GAGVSQSPSNKVTEKGKDVELRCDPISGHTALYWYRQSLGQGLEFLIYFQGNSAPDKSGLPSDRFSAERTGGSVSTLTIQRTQQEDSAVYLCASSLVEGTEAFFGQGTRLTVV.

This rearrangement joins TRBV6-5 to TRBJ1-1; TRBD1 matches 7 bases. With 6 bases clipped from V and 1 base from J, the junction kept 2 bases outside the gene matches. CDR1 and CDR2 from the germline V gene are MNHEY and SVGAGI. The CDR3 extends over 13 amino acids. The CDR3 coding sequence is TGTGCCAGCAGCGACAGGGCGAACACTGAAGCTTTCTTT. Translating it yields CASSDRANTEAFF.

The rearrangement links TRBV28 to TRBJ2-3; a weak D match, TRBD1 (6 bases). Trimming removed 5 bases at V and 0 bases at J, with 24 bases between. CDR1 and CDR2 (germline): MDHEN, SYDVKM. The CDR3 is 19 amino acids. The CDR3 DNA reads TGTGCCAGCAGTCCACTAGAGGGGGTTTGGGATCCTAGCACAGATACGCAGTATTTT. Translating gives CASSPLEGVWDPSTDTQYF.

V gene TRBV25-1 combines with J gene TRBJ2-3; 11 bases are a match to TRBD2. The germline V gene encodes CDR1 MGHDK and CDR2 SYGVNS. Germline trimming cut 7 bases from V and 4 bases from J; bases unmatched to any gene: 13. The length of the CDR3 is 17 residues. CDR3 DNA sequence: TGTGCCAGCACCTCCGCAGGAACTAGCGGGGGTGCAGATACGCAGTATTTT. This encodes CASTSAGTSGGADTQYF.

The gene calls are TRBV9 and TRBJ1-1, with D perhaps TRBD1 (6 bases). Germline V gene data show CDR1 as SGDLS and CDR2 as YYNGEE. Trimming took off 0 bases at V and 8 bases at J, with 11 bases between the two ends. The CDR3 has 13 residues. The CDR3 protein is CASSVDLGAEAFF. CDR3 nucleotides: TGTGCCAGCAGCGTAGATCTGGGGGCAGAAGCTTTCTTT.

The chain couples TRBV6-1 to TRBJ1-2, with TRBD1 matching over 7 bases. The V and J ends lost 3 bases and 4 bases, in that order; junction bases with no gene match: 2. The CDR3 is 13 amino acids. From germline, CDR1 is MNHNS and CDR2 SASEGT. The CDR3 DNA reads as TGTGCCAGCAGTGAGGACAGGCTCTATGGCTACACCTTC. This translates into CASSEDRLYGYTF.

This sequence joins TRBV29-1 and TRBJ2-2, with D maybe TRBD2 (5 bases). Germline-derived CDR1 and CDR2 are SQVTM and ANQGSEA. This CDR3 contains 14 residues. The germline V and J ends were trimmed by 0 bases and 6 bases, with 11 bases remaining between them. This chain's CDR3 is CSVEDDYRSGELFF. The CDR3 bases are TGCAGCGTTGAAGACGACTACCGGTCCGGGGAGCTGTTTTTT.

The rearrangement uses TRBV28 and TRBJ1-6, with D maybe TRBD1 (6 bases). Trimming left V 6 bases short and J 8 bases short, with 14 bases between. Germline lookup yields CDR1 MDHEN and CDR2 SYDVKM. This CDR3 contains 14 residues. In DNA, the CDR3 is TGTGCCAGCAGCCCAGGACAGTCGGATTCACCCCTCCACTTT. Translation gives CASSPGQSDSPLHF.

CDR3 sequence reads: CASRQEDHNEQFF. The CDR3 DNA follows: TGTGCCAGCAGGCAGGAGGATCACAATGAGCAGTTCTTC. The rearrangement joins TRBV28 to TRBJ2-1; TRBD2 might be the D (5 bases). The CDR3 is 13 residues long. The germline V and J ends were trimmed by 6 bases and 5 bases, with 11 bases remaining between them. Germline V lookup: CDR1 MDHEN, CDR2 SYDVKM.

This clone was recorded a few times. The chain uses TRBV5-4 and TRBJ2-2, with 7 bases aligning to TRBD1. The CDR3 totals 15 residues. Germline CDR1 SGHNT, CDR2 YYREEE (reference sequence). V shed 4 bases, J shed 2 bases, and the junction held 5 bases outside the gene matches. The CDR3 sequence: CASSRGQQNTGELFF. The CDR3 DNA reads TGTGCCAGCAGCCGGGGACAGCAAAACACCGGGGAGCTGTTTTTT.

This chain links TRBV7-9 with TRBJ2-7, with D possibly TRBD1 on 6 matching bases. The CDR3 consists of 12 residues. Germline loops: CDR1 SEHNR, CDR2 FQNEAQ (reference sequence). The V end was cut by 2 bases, the J end by 6 bases, with 8 bases between. CDR3 residues: CASSLQGSEQYF. DNA for the CDR3: TGTGCCAGCAGCTTACAGGGGTCCGAGCAGTACTTC.

V gene TRBV5-1 combines with J gene TRBJ2-5; no firm D call. The CDR3 is 14 residues long. The germline V gene has CDR1 SGHRS and CDR2 YFSETQ. Trimming pared 0 bases from V and 5 bases from J, leaving 11 bases between. In nucleotides, the CDR3 is TGCGCCAGCAGCTTGGGGCAGCGTGTCGAGACCCAGTACTTC. Its translation is CASSLGQRVETQYF.